This TCR beta chain was captured in a study of blood T cell repertoires in COVID-19. On the study more broadly: Researchers got acute and convalescent COVID-19 samples from the United States, Italy and Spain.

Germline CDR1 reads SGHKS; CDR2 reads YYEKEE (reference sequence). The length of the CDR3 is 17 residues. Losses at the gene ends were 0 bases for V and 1 base for J; bases not matched to a gene: 9. The repertoire was sequenced with immunoSEQ multiplex PCR; TCRdb's copy has only in-frame clones and lacks some. Here the sample spans more than 250,000 clones, 84% being singletons. This sequence was found in a human donor in a cohort sampled during active COVID-19. The rearrangement joins TRBV5-5 to TRBJ1-2; 7 bases align to TRBD1. Input material: peripheral blood. The CDR3, as DNA: TGTGCCAGCAGCTTGGGTGCCCGGGACAGCAATAACTATGGCTACACCTTC. This gives the protein CASSLGARDSNNYGYTF.